The clone carrying this TCR beta chain was seen more than once but under ten times. Antigen: not known. Individual cDNA molecules received unique molecular identifiers during library preparation. A single record per CDR3 protein comes from TCRdb applying MiXCR to the 5' RACE reads. Here the sample spans approximately 70,000 distinct CDR3 sequences, around 11% being singletons. The data stem from a study of early T cells in non-severe SARS-CoV-2 infection. Study-wide context: Investigators sequenced bulk RNA drawn from unsorted whole blood, and chains remained unpaired. Study observations and caveats: Private and CD4 specificities were missed by VDJdb matching, skewed to anti-spike CD8.

The sequenced sample was whole blood, obtained at baseline. This sequence originates from an adult who was a healthcare worker with PCR-confirmed SARS-CoV-2 infection or an uninfected control (not recorded which).

CDR3 bases: TGTGCCAGCAGTTTATGGCAAGCGCCAGGCTACACCTTC. Translating it yields CASSLWQAPGYTF. The chain employs TRBV28 and TRBJ1-2; no definite D call. This CDR3 spans 13 amino acids. Trimming stripped 0 bases from V and 8 bases from J, with 10 bases between. CDR1 is MDHEN and CDR2 is SYDVKM in the germline V gene.